The rows below give T cell receptor beta chains drawn from one sample of a study of blood T cell repertoires in COVID-19. The protocol was immunoSEQ multiplex PCR, while the TCRdb copy is restricted to in-frame clones and leaves out a portion. The sample holds 150,000 to 200,000 clones; roughly 87% are singletons and the top ten take roughly 11%. The sequenced sample was PBMCs or T cells enriched from blood (not recorded which). Source of these receptors: a man aged 45-65 years who had recovered from COVID-19. Each CDR3 is given with its conserved first and last residue. The order of the fields is CDR3 protein, V gene, J gene.

cdr3_aa: CASSAGTGELFF
v_call: TRBV12-3/TRBV12-4
j_call: TRBJ2-2

cdr3_aa: CASSVELAGGRLNEQFF
v_call: TRBV9
j_call: TRBJ2-1

cdr3_aa: CASTSGPGGLNSPLHF
v_call: TRBV28
j_call: TRBJ1-6

cdr3_aa: CASSLVSGNQPQHF
v_call: TRBV7-8
j_call: TRBJ1-5

cdr3_aa: CASSFRYSYEQYF
v_call: TRBV28
j_call: TRBJ2-7

cdr3_aa: CASSYYSQNYGYTF
v_call: TRBV6-2/TRBV6-3
j_call: TRBJ1-2

cdr3_aa: CSVVPTREAFF
v_call: TRBV29-1
j_call: TRBJ1-1

cdr3_aa: CASSGKTGTNQPQHF
v_call: TRBV27
j_call: TRBJ1-5

cdr3_aa: CASSPKTGLSGNTIYF
v_call: TRBV18
j_call: TRBJ1-3

cdr3_aa: CASSFQFLGGAERQETQYF
v_call: TRBV5-1
j_call: TRBJ2-5

cdr3_aa: CASSFSERGRGEQYF
v_call: TRBV7-6
j_call: TRBJ2-7

cdr3_aa: CASSPAPFASGHYNEQFF
v_call: TRBV28
j_call: TRBJ2-1

cdr3_aa: CASSQALGNTIYF
v_call: TRBV9
j_call: TRBJ1-3

cdr3_aa: CASTQLSGTGDNEQFF
v_call: TRBV19
j_call: TRBJ2-1

cdr3_aa: CASSPFPRTGELFF
v_call: TRBV19
j_call: TRBJ2-2

cdr3_aa: CASGRPGSNSPLHF
v_call: TRBV25-1
j_call: TRBJ1-6

cdr3_aa: CASSPGTEETQYF
v_call: TRBV7-9
j_call: TRBJ2-5

cdr3_aa: CASSINRANYGYTF
v_call: TRBV19
j_call: TRBJ1-2

cdr3_aa: CASSQDSGGVGYGYTF
v_call: TRBV4-2
j_call: TRBJ1-2

cdr3_aa: CASSYYGTSGKNEQFF
v_call: TRBV6-5
j_call: TRBJ2-1

cdr3_aa: CASSRQGLNSYEQYF
v_call: TRBV7-6
j_call: TRBJ2-7

cdr3_aa: CSVEERERGAVNEQFF
v_call: TRBV29-1
j_call: TRBJ2-1

cdr3_aa: CASSLGHEQYF
v_call: TRBV5-6
j_call: TRBJ2-7

cdr3_aa: CASSLTSGGTDTQYF
v_call: TRBV11-3
j_call: TRBJ2-3

cdr3_aa: CASPNEQYF
v_call: TRBV21-1
j_call: TRBJ2-7

cdr3_aa: CASSKYGQGARNIQYF
v_call: TRBV21-1
j_call: TRBJ2-4

cdr3_aa: CASRITGYSNQPQHF
v_call: TRBV6-5
j_call: TRBJ1-5

cdr3_aa: CASSFGTAHRGYTF
v_call: TRBV7-2
j_call: TRBJ1-2

cdr3_aa: CASSPVLGGRTDTQYF
v_call: TRBV11-2
j_call: TRBJ2-3

cdr3_aa: CASSSTGANEKLFF
v_call: TRBV5-1
j_call: TRBJ1-4

cdr3_aa: CASSWTGADTQYF
v_call: TRBV7-2
j_call: TRBJ2-3